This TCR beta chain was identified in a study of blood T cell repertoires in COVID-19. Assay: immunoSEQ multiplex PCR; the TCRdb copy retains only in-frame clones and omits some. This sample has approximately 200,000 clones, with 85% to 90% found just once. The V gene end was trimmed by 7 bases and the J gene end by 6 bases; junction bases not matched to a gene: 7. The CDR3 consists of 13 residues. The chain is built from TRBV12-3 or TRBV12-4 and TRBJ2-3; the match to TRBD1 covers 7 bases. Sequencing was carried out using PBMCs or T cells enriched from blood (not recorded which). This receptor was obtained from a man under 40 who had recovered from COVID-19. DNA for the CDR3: TGTGCCAGCACCTATACAGGGGCGGATACGCAGTATTTT. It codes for CASTYTGADTQYF.